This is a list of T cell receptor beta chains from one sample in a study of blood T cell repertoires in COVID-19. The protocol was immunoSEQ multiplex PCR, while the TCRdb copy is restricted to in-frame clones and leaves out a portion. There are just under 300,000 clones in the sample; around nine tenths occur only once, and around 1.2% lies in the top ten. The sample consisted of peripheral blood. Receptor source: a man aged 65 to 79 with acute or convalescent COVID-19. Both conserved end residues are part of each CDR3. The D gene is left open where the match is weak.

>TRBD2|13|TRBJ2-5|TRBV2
CASKGAGGETQYF
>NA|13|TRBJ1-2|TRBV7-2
CASSLDRLRGYTF
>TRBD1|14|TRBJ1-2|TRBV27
CASRTGVRGYGYTF
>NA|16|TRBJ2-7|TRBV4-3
CASSQDVASLSYEQYF
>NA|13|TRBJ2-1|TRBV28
CASSETAYNEQFF
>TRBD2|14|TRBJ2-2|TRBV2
CASSVAGATGELFF
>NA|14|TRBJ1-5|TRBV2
CASRLGTANQPQHF
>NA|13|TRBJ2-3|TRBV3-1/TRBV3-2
CASRQGTADTQYF
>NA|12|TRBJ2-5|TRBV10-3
CAIGREQETQYF
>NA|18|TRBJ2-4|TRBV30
CAWSAAAPDSLAKNIQYF
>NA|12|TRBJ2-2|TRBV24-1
CATSVRSGELFF
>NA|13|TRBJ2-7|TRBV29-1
CSVEDRTRNEQYF
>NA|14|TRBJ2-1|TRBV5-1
CASSPGGLDNEQFF
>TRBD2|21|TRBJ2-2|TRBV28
CASSPLLGRGGARPNTGELFF
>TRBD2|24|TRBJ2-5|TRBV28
CASNLRADRGVAGGSRSPILTQYF
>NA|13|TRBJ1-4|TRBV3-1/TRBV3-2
CASSQRQNEKLFF
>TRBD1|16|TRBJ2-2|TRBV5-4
CASSLGQGIWTGELFF
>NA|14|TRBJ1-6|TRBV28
CASSLSLADSPLHF
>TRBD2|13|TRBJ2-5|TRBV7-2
CASRRTSGETQYF
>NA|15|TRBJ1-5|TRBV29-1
CSVEVGGGGNQPQHF
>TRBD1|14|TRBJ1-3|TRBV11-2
CASSQGGSGNTIYF
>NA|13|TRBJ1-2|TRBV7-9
CASSFEGGYGYTF
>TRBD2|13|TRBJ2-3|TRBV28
CATRGGGTDTQYF
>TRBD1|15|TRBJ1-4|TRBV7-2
CASSSGDRVFEKLFF
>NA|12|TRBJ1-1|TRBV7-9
CASSTLGQKTFF
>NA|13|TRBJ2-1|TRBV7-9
CASSLGLGLEQFF
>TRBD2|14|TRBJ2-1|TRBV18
CASSSTGTSNEQFF
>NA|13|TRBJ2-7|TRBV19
CASSSGPGYEQYF
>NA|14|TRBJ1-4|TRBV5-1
CASTMGGFREKLFF
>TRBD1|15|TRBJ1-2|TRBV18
CASSTRQGGPYGYTF
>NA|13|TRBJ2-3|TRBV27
CASEQLRGGTQYF
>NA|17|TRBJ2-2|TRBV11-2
CASSLDRIGGTTGELFF
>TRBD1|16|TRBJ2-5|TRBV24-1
CATSDTLTGGLETQYF
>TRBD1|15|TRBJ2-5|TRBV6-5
CASSPGTALIETQYF
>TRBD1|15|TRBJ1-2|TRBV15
CATSRDSGTGERNTF
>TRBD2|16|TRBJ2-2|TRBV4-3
CASSQVAGVNTGELFF
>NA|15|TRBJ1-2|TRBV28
CASHSLGAGIGGYTF
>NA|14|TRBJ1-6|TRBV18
CASSPTAEDSPLHF
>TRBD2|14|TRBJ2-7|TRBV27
CASTPSGRTYEQYF
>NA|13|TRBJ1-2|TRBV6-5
CASSQSQDYGYTF
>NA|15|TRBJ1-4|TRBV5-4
CASSRDRSTNEKLFF
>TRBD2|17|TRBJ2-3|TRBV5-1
CASSLGLAGGTTDTQYF